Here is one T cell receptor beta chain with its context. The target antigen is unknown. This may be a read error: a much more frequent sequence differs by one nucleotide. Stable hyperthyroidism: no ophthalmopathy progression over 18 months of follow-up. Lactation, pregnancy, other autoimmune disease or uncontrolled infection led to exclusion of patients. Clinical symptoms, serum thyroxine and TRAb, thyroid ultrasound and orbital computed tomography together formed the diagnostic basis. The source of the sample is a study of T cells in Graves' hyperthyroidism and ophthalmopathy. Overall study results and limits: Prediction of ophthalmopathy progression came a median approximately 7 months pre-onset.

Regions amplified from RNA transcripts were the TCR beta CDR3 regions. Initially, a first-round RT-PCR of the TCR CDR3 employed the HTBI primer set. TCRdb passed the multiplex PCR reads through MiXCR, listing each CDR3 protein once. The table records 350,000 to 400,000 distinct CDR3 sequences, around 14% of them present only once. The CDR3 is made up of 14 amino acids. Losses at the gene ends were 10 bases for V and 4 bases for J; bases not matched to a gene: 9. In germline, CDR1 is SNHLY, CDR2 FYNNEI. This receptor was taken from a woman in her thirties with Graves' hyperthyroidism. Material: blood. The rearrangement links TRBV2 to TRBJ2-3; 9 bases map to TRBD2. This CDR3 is CATLAGVTADTQYF. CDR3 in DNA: TGTGCCACGTTAGCGGGAGTTACCGCAGATACGCAGTATTTT.